The 28 T cell receptor beta chains below were found in one sample sequenced in a study of regulatory T cells in long-lasting Graves disease. In building TCR beta libraries, iRepertoire HTBI primers were used together with Arm-PCR of CDR3 regions. TCRdb recomputed calls from the multiplex PCR reads with MiXCR, one row per CDR3 protein. The sample carries a few hundred thousand distinct CDR3 sequences, roughly 12% recorded once. Regarding time point: newly diagnosed GD, antithyroid drugs for less than 3 months. Extracted RNA from PBMCs served as the source of the TCR library. Another study also made use of these data, one on T cells in Graves' hyperthyroidism and ophthalmopathy.

The sample here was peripheral blood mononuclear cells (PBMCs), taken at new diagnosis, from a patient treated with antithyroid drugs. Every receptor here comes from a young woman with Graves disease.

Many counts were recorded for this clonotype. The chain has TRBV2 and TRBJ2-1; possible D gene TRBD2, 5 bases. The V end lost 10 bases, the J end lost 3 bases, and 16 bases lay between the germline ends. The CDR3 runs to 14 residues. Germline V gene sequence: CDR1 SNHLY, CDR2 FYNNEI. This chain's CDR3 is CAIAMDWIYNEQFF. The CDR3 DNA reads as TGTGCCATAGCTATGGACTGGATCTACAATGAGCAGTTCTTC.

The chain employs TRBV27 and TRBJ2-3; 12 nucleotides agree with TRBD2. The CDR3 covers 16 residues. V lost 5 bases, J lost 4 bases, and 7 bases stayed unmatched. The germline V gene encodes CDR1 MNHEY and CDR2 SMNVEV (reference sequence). The DNA of the CDR3 is TGTGCCAGCAGTCCCAGACTAGCGGGGGTGGCAGATACGCAGTATTTT. Translation gives CASSPRLAGVADTQYF.

The sample holds many counts of this clonotype. The chain recombines TRBV6-2 or TRBV6-3 with TRBJ1-1; TRBD1 aligns across 12 bases. From germline, CDR1 is MNHEY and CDR2 SVGEGT. V dropped 7 bases and J dropped 2; count of bases not matched to a gene: 8. The CDR3 runs to 16 residues. The CDR3 loop reads CASTTPGQGANTEAFF. The CDR3 nucleotides read TGTGCCAGCACTACCCCGGGACAGGGGGCCAACACTGAAGCTTTCTTT.

This clonotype was recorded at least ten times. The genes are TRBV4-2 and TRBJ1-2; possibly TRBD1 for D (6 bases). Germline V gives CDR1 LGHNA, CDR2 YNFKEQ. Trimming took 4 bases from V and 4 from J, leaving 22 bases between them. This CDR3 is built from 17 residues. In nucleotides, the CDR3 is TGTGCCAGCAGCCCACTGCCCCGGCAACAGGGAACCTATGGCTACACCTTC. Amino acids: CASSPLPRQQGTYGYTF.

The sample holds many counts of this clonotype. The chain combines TRBV7-3 with TRBJ2-7, with a tentative D call TRBD1 (6 bases). Per the germline V gene, CDR1 is SGHTA and CDR2 is FQGTGA. The CDR3 has 13 amino acids. V lost 8 bases, J lost 2 bases, and 13 bases lay in between. Here the CDR3 DNA reads TGTGCCAGCGACAGGAGGACACCCTACGAGCAGTACGTC. It translates to CASDRRTPYEQYV.

In this sample, this clonotype turned up a few times. The chain uses TRBV19 and TRBJ1-5; D is possibly TRBD1 (6 bases). The CDR3 is made up of 14 amino acids. Germline V CDR1 and CDR2: LNHDA, SQIVND (reference sequence). With 4 bases removed from V and 7 bases from J, the gap between germline ends came to 14 bases. The CDR3 nucleotides are TGTGCCAGTAGTACCCGACAGGCACGGCAGCCCCAGCATTTT. It codes for CASSTRQARQPQHF.

This clonotype was recorded a few times. The chain has TRBV5-5 and TRBJ2-5; D possibly corresponds to TRBD1 (6 bases). CDR3 size: 14 residues. In germline, CDR1 is SGHKS, CDR2 YYEKEE (reference sequence). With 5 bases removed from V and 5 bases from J, the gap between germline ends came to 16 bases. CDR3: CASRSRGSGETQYF. CDR3 coding DNA: TGTGCCAGCAGGTCGAGGGGGAGTGGGGAGACCCAGTACTTC. The variable domain in full, completed from reference TRBV5-5 and TRBJ2-5, reads DAGVTQSPTHLIKTRGQQVTLRCSPISGHKSVSWYQQVLGQGPQFIFQYYEKEERGRGNFPDRFSARQFPNYSSELNVNALLLGDSALYLCASRSRGSGETQYFGPGTRLLVL.

The rearrangement links TRBV5-1 to TRBJ2-2; TRBD1 matches at 12 bases. This CDR3 has 17 amino acids. The V segment lost 5 bases and the J segment 5 bases; nucleotides outside the gene matches: 10. The germline V gene has CDR1 SGHRS and CDR2 YFSETQ. CDR3 DNA sequence: TGCGCCAGCAGAAAGGGACAGGGGGCGCCAAGGACCGGGGAGCTGTTTTTT. Translation gives CASRKGQGAPRTGELFF.

This clonotype was picked up many times. The chain combines TRBV6-2 or TRBV6-3 with TRBJ1-5; D may be TRBD1 (6 bases). Trimming stripped 10 bases from V and 3 bases from J, with 19 bases between. The germline V gene has CDR1 MNHEY and CDR2 SVGEGT. The CDR3 consists of 15 residues. CDR3 loop: CATRTARLNNQPQHF. The CDR3 bases are TGTGCCACACGGACAGCCCGACTCAACAATCAGCCCCAGCATTTT.

This clonotype was detected ten times or more. The chain couples TRBV7-2 to TRBJ2-7; the D is unclear. Germline V gives CDR1 SGHTA, CDR2 FQGNSA. The CDR3 is 12 residues long. Trimming pared 5 bases from V and 3 bases from J, leaving 8 bases between. The chain's CDR3 is CASSPGYYEQYV. In DNA, the CDR3 is TGTGCCAGCAGCCCCGGCTACTACGAGCAGTACGTC.

Many counts were recorded for this clonotype. V usage is TRBV20-1 and J usage is TRBJ2-7; a possible D gene is TRBD2 (6 bases). CDR3 length: 15 amino acids. CDR1 and CDR2 from the germline V gene are DFQATT and SNEGSKA (reference sequence). V gave up 3 bases and J gave up 3 bases, with 18 bases separating them. This CDR3 reads CSASEAAGLVYEQYF. Written as DNA, the CDR3 is TGCAGTGCTAGTGAAGCGGCGGGGCTAGTCTACGAGCAGTACTTC.

This clonotype was counted ten times or more. The chain carries TRBV11-2 and TRBJ2-5, with 9 bases identical to TRBD2. The J segment lost 7 bases and the V segment lost 3 bases, leaving 15 bases of the junction unmatched. Per the germline V gene, CDR1 is SGHAT and CDR2 is FQNNGV. The length of the CDR3 is 17 residues. CDR3 region: CASSLYAGGFLMGTQYF. In nucleotides, the CDR3 is TGTGCCAGCAGCTTGTATGCGGGGGGGTTCCTGATGGGGACCCAGTACTTC.

The chain recombines TRBV7-9 with TRBJ1-5, with 8 bases aligning to TRBD1. The CDR3 is made up of 17 amino acids. CDR1 and CDR2 (germline): SEHNR, FQNEAQ (reference sequence). J gave up 0 bases and V 1 base, and 5 bases lay outside the gene matches. CDR3 loop: CASSLGTGYRSNQPQHF. CDR3 DNA sequence: TGTGCCAGCAGCTTAGGGACAGGGTACCGTAGCAATCAGCCCCAGCATTTT.

This clonotype appeared many times. This rearrangement joins TRBV6-2 or TRBV6-3 to TRBJ2-7, with D perhaps being TRBD1 or TRBD2 (6 bases each). CDR3 size: 15 residues. Trimming left V 2 bases short and J 1 base short, with 12 bases between. Germline V gene data show CDR1 as MNHEY and CDR2 as SVGEGT. This CDR3 is CASSYGSGASYEQYV. CDR3 nucleotide sequence: TGTGCCAGCAGTTACGGGTCGGGGGCTTCCTACGAGCAGTACGTC.

In its sample, this clonotype was seen many times. The CDR3 nucleotides are TGTGCCAGCAGCTCGCAAGCGGGAGCCTACGAGCAGTACTTC. As protein: CASSSQAGAYEQYF. This chain links TRBV7-2 with TRBJ2-7, with 8 bases fitting TRBD2. Trimming took 4 bases from V and 2 from J; bases not matched to a gene: 4. Germline V lookup: CDR1 SGHTA, CDR2 FQGNSA. The CDR3 runs 14 residues.

In its sample, this clonotype was seen many times. The chain recombines TRBV27 with TRBJ2-7; 10 bases are a match to TRBD2. Germline V gene lookup returns CDR1 MNHEY and CDR2 SMNVEV (reference sequence). The CDR3 is 14 amino acids. The V gene end was trimmed by 3 bases and the J gene end by 6 bases; junction bases not matched to a gene: 5. Here the CDR3 DNA reads TGTGCCAGCAGTTTCCTAGCGGGAGTCTCCGAGCAGTACTTC. Amino acid sequence: CASSFLAGVSEQYF.

This clonotype was detected once. The chain couples TRBV4-3 to TRBJ1-1, with TRBD1 as a possible D gene (6 bases). In germline, CDR1 is LGHNA, CDR2 YSLEER. V gave up 5 bases and J gave up 5 bases, with 21 bases separating them. The CDR3 is made up of 16 amino acids. The DNA for the CDR3 is TGCGCCAGCAGCATCCGGGACAAAAGGTATCGGACTGAAGCTTTCTTT. Translating it yields CASSIRDKRYRTEAFF.

This clonotype was counted ten times or more. V is TRBV15 and J is TRBJ1-5; 7 bases map to TRBD1. The CDR3 has 15 amino acids. Germline trimming cut 1 base from V and 1 base from J; bases unmatched to any gene: 1. Germline CDR1 is LNHNV and CDR2 is YYDKDF (reference sequence). The CDR3 DNA follows: TGTGCCACCAGCAGAGGGACAGGAAGCAATCAGCCCCAGCATTTT. It is translated as CATSRGTGSNQPQHF.

This chain joins TRBV4-3 and TRBJ2-1; D call uncertain. Trimming pared 1 base from V and 7 bases from J, leaving 17 bases between. Germline CDR1 and CDR2: LGHNA and YSLEER. The CDR3 runs 16 residues. The CDR3 region is CASSQGWTGVVNEQFF. CDR3 sequence (DNA): TGCGCCAGCAGCCAAGGTTGGACGGGTGTAGTGAATGAGCAGTTCTTC.

This clonotype was observed at least ten times. The CDR3 loop is CASSPHGFADYEQYF. The DNA for the CDR3 is TGTGCCAGCAGCCCCCACGGTTTCGCAGACTACGAGCAGTACTTC. This chain connects TRBV12-3 or TRBV12-4 to TRBJ2-7; the D is unclear. V was clipped by 6 bases and J by 3 bases, with 18 bases between them. The CDR3 has 15 residues.

This clonotype was seen at least ten times. The chain's CDR3 is CASSRGPTGVGNTIYF. Here the CDR3 DNA reads TGTGCCAGCAGCCGGGGACCTACAGGGGTGGGAAACACCATATATTTT. The genes are TRBV6-1 and TRBJ1-3; 7 bases map to TRBD1. With V trimmed by 6 bases and J by 4 bases, 12 bases remained unmatched. This CDR3 is 16 amino acids long. CDR1 and CDR2 from the germline V gene are MNHNS and SASEGT.

This clonotype has ten or more counts. The chain joins TRBV5-1 to TRBJ2-1; 9 bases are shared with TRBD2. Germline trimming cut 2 bases from V and 8 bases from J; bases unmatched to any gene: 11. The CDR3 runs to 16 residues. Germline CDR1 reads SGHRS; CDR2 reads YFSETQ. CDR3 in amino acids: CASSFSGTSSSHEQFF. In nucleotides, the CDR3 is TGCGCCAGCAGCTTCTCTGGGACTAGCTCTTCACATGAGCAGTTCTTC.

V usage is TRBV24-1 and J usage is TRBJ2-7, with 9 positions matching TRBD1. The CDR3 has 15 amino acids. The ends lost 8 bases at V and 6 bases at J; junction bases unmatched: 13. Germline loops: CDR1 KGHDR, CDR2 SFDVKD. CDR3 in amino acids: CATTTEQGARSEQYV. CDR3 coding DNA: TGTGCCACCACCACCGAACAGGGGGCGCGTTCCGAGCAGTACGTC.

This clonotype was found a few times. The J gene is TRBJ1-2, the V gene TRBV12-3 or TRBV12-4, with D perhaps TRBD1 (6 bases). The CDR3 totals 15 residues. With 2 bases removed from V and 7 bases from J, the gap between germline ends came to 17 bases. The CDR3 reads CASSLQPTGLSGYTF. CDR3 DNA sequence: TGTGCCAGCAGTTTACAGCCTACAGGGTTGAGTGGCTACACCTTC.

The genes are TRBV29-1 and TRBJ1-1; no firm D call. Germline-derived CDR1 and CDR2 are SQVTM and ANQGSEA. V gave up 0 bases and J gave up 6 bases, with 8 bases separating them. This CDR3 has 12 amino acids. The CDR3 DNA follows: TGCAGCGTTGAAGATTTTGGAGCTGAAGCTTTCTTT. Its translation: CSVEDFGAEAFF.

This clonotype was detected ten times or more. The V and J genes are TRBV7-9 and TRBJ2-5, with D perhaps TRBD1 or TRBD2 (6 bases each). V lost 6 bases to trimming and J lost 13 bases, with 30 bases between them. The CDR3 length is 16 residues. The germline V gene has CDR1 SEHNR and CDR2 FQNEAQ (reference sequence). CDR3 DNA: TGTGCCAGCAGTCAACTACGACTGACAAGGGGGGAGCGTCTGTACTTC. Its translation: CASSQLRLTRGERLYF.

This clonotype was found a few times. This CDR3 reads CASSPKPTGYTEAFF. In DNA, the CDR3 is TGTGCCAGCAGCCCAAAGCCTACAGGGTACACTGAAGCTTTCTTT. J is TRBJ1-1 and V is TRBV7-9, with D perhaps matching TRBD1 (6 bases). The CDR3 is 15 amino acids. Germline V gives CDR1 SEHNR, CDR2 FQNEAQ (reference sequence). V lost 5 bases and J lost 3, with 16 bases in between.

This clonotype occurred many times. The chain links TRBV2 to TRBJ2-1; D remains unclear. V was trimmed by 6 bases and J by 0 bases, leaving 12 bases between them. In germline, CDR1 is SNHLY, CDR2 FYNNEI. CDR3 size: 15 residues. The CDR3, as DNA: TGTGCCAGCAGAAAGGAGAAGGGCTCCTACAATGAGCAGTTCTTC. Translated, it gives CASRKEKGSYNEQFF.